This passage covers 29 T cell receptor beta chains from one sample sequenced in a study of blood T cell repertoires in COVID-19. This table comes from immunoSEQ multiplex PCR, and its TCRdb copy is limited to in-frame clones, with some not included. The sample lists about 98,000 clones; about 89% were seen once. The material sequenced was peripheral blood. These receptors were collected from a man aged 50 or older with acute or convalescent COVID-19.

As DNA, the CDR3 is TGCGCCAGCAGCCCTAGACTAACAGATACGCAGTATTTT. Its protein is CASSPRLTDTQYF. V usage is TRBV5-1 and J usage is TRBJ2-3; D might be TRBD2 (5 bases). Trimming stripped 4 bases from V and 3 bases from J, with 9 bases between. CDR1 SGHRS and CDR2 YFSETQ come from the germline V gene. CDR3 length: 13 amino acids.

The chain couples TRBV18 to TRBJ1-6; the match to TRBD1 covers 7 bases. Trimming at V came to 3 bases and at J to 10 bases, leaving 15 bases not matched to a gene. The germline V gene has CDR1 KGHSH and CDR2 LQKENI. The CDR3 spans 17 residues. The DNA of the CDR3 is TGTGCCAGCTCACCTCAGAAGACAGGGAAGCTGGGATCACCCCTCCACTTT. This encodes CASSPQKTGKLGSPLHF.

This chain joins TRBV11-2 and TRBJ1-6, with TRBD1 identical over 8 bases. CDR3 length: 16 amino acids. Looked up from germline, CDR1 is SGHAT and CDR2 is FQNNGV. V gave up 3 bases and J gave up 7 bases; unmatched junction bases: 8. CDR3 bases: TGTGCCAGCAGCTTTGGACAGGGAGTCGAGAATTCACCCCTCCACTTT. It specifies CASSFGQGVENSPLHF.

This chain links TRBV7-9 with TRBJ2-1, with 7 nucleotides matching TRBD2. CDR3 length: 14 residues. With 4 bases clipped from V and 9 bases from J, the junction kept 9 bases outside the gene matches. Germline CDR1 reads SEHNR; CDR2 reads FQNEAQ (reference sequence). The CDR3 loop is CASSSPQAGPEQFF. The DNA of the CDR3 is TGTGCCAGCAGCTCCCCTCAAGCGGGACCTGAGCAGTTCTTC.

This clone was seen a few times. The CDR3 loop reads CASSTTGTQPQHF. CDR3 coding DNA: TGTGCCAGTAGTACGACAGGGACTCAGCCCCAGCATTTT. The chain has TRBV19 and TRBJ1-5; TRBD1 matches at 7 bases. The CDR3 is 13 amino acids. Germline V gene data show CDR1 as LNHDA and CDR2 as SQIVND (reference sequence). The J segment lost 6 bases and the V segment lost 4 bases, leaving 3 bases of the junction unmatched.

This clone was seen once. The chain joins TRBV3-1 (or the pseudogene TRBV3-2) to TRBJ2-5, with 8 nucleotides matching TRBD2. CDR1 is LGHDT, CDR2 YNNKEL, per germline (reference sequence). V shed 8 bases, J shed 5 bases, and the junction held 16 bases outside the gene matches. This CDR3 region has 16 residues. CDR3 nucleotides: TGTGCCAGCCATGGGGCTGGCGGGAGGTTTACGGAGACCCAGTACTTC. The encoded protein is CASHGAGGRFTETQYF.

The rearrangement links TRBV12-1 to TRBJ2-1; the table assigns TRBD2, which was not confirmed against the DNA. TRBV12-1 corresponds to a pseudogene. There are 17 residues in the CDR3. CDR3 loop: CASSWAWTSGTYNEQFF. DNA for the CDR3: TGTGCCAGCAGCTGGGCCTGGACTAGCGGTACCTACAATGAGCAGTTCTTC.

CDR3 region: CASSKLGPYEQYF. CDR3 nucleotide sequence: TGTGCCAGCTCAAAGTTGGGGCCCTACGAGCAGTACTTC. V is TRBV6-6 and J is TRBJ2-7, with a tentative D call TRBD1 (5 bases). Germline V gives CDR1 MNHNY, CDR2 SVGAGI (reference sequence). The CDR3 consists of 13 residues. V was shortened by 8 bases and J by 2 bases, with 13 bases between the two germline ends.

The chain uses TRBV19 and TRBJ2-7; no reliable D call. Trimming took 8 bases from V and 0 from J, leaving 14 bases between them. The CDR3 length is 14 residues. CDR1 and CDR2 (germline): LNHDA, SQIVND (reference sequence). The CDR3 spells CASRERISSYEQYF. The CDR3 DNA is TGTGCCAGTCGCGAGCGTATATCCTCCTACGAGCAGTACTTC.

The chain combines TRBV7-8 with TRBJ2-7; 9 bases match TRBD2. V lost 5 bases to trimming and J lost 0 bases; unmatched junction nucleotides: 2. The germline gives CDR1 SGHVS, CDR2 FQNEAQ. The length of the CDR3 is 14 residues. CDR3: CASSPGLASYEQYF. The CDR3 nucleotides are TGTGCCAGCAGCCCGGGACTAGCCTCCTACGAGCAGTACTTC.

V is TRBV3-1 (or the pseudogene TRBV3-2) and J is TRBJ1-1; D uncertain. CDR1 and CDR2 from the germline V gene are LGHDT and YNNKEL (reference sequence). CDR3 length: 16 residues. V was clipped by 2 bases and J by 6 bases, with 19 bases between them. CDR3 sequence (DNA): TGTGCCAGCAGCCAAATTCTGGTTGGAGCAGAATCTGAAGCTTTCTTT. Protein product: CASSQILVGAESEAFF.

The rearrangement joins TRBV3-1 (or the pseudogene TRBV3-2) to TRBJ2-2, with 8 bases aligning to TRBD2. The CDR3 is 15 residues long. The ends lost 4 bases at V and 3 bases at J; junction bases unmatched: 4. CDR1 and CDR2 from the germline V gene are LGHDT and YNNKEL (reference sequence). CDR3 sequence: CASSPRTSHTGELFF. The CDR3 DNA reads as TGTGCCAGCAGCCCCCGGACTAGCCACACCGGGGAGCTGTTTTTT.

The chain links TRBV6-5 to TRBJ2-7, with 7 bases aligning to TRBD2. Looked up from germline, CDR1 is MNHEY and CDR2 is SVGAGI. V lost 0 bases, J lost 7 bases, and 6 bases stayed unmatched. The CDR3 is made up of 14 amino acids. CDR3 amino acids: CASSYSGGSSEQYF. In DNA, the CDR3 is TGTGCCAGCAGTTACTCCGGCGGGAGTAGTGAGCAGTACTTC.

The chain couples TRBV19 to TRBJ1-1; TRBD1 aligns across 9 bases. The CDR3 is made up of 14 amino acids. Germline values: CDR1 LNHDA, CDR2 SQIVND (reference sequence). V dropped 7 bases and J dropped 3; count of bases not matched to a gene: 6. Here the CDR3 DNA reads TGTGCCAGTATACAGGGGGCTCAGTACACTGAAGCTTTCTTT. Translating gives CASIQGAQYTEAFF.

Written as DNA, the CDR3 is TGTGCCAGCTCCCAAGGACAGGGGGCCACGTTCACAGATACGCAGTATTTT. Its protein is CASSQGQGATFTDTQYF. The chain has TRBV18 and TRBJ2-3; TRBD1 matches at 11 bases. This CDR3 region has 17 residues. Germline V gives CDR1 KGHSH, CDR2 LQKENI. V was clipped by 6 bases and J by 2 bases; unmatched bases: 10.

The chain links TRBV11-2 to TRBJ2-7; the D gene is possibly TRBD2 (6 bases). Per germline, CDR1 SGHAT and CDR2 FQNNGV. V lost 10 bases and J lost 4, with 23 bases in between. There are 15 residues in the CDR3. CDR3 protein: CATAPGRTIFYEQYF. CDR3 DNA: TGTGCCACCGCACCGGGACGGACTATTTTTTACGAGCAGTACTTC. Looking up the rest from reference TRBV11-2 and TRBJ2-7 gives the full variable domain: EAGVAQSPRYKIIEKRQSVAFWCNPISGHATLYWYQQILGQGPKLLIQFQNNGVVDDSQLPKDRFSAERLKGVDSTLKIQPAKLEDSAVYLCATAPGRTIFYEQYFGPGTRLTVT.

CDR3 coding DNA: TGTGCCAGTAGTCCCTTGACTGCCCGCTCCTATAATTCACCCCTCCACTTT. The encoded protein is CASSPLTARSYNSPLHF. The chain links TRBV19 to TRBJ1-6, with D uncertain. Trimming shortened V by 5 bases and J by 0 bases, and 14 bases separated the two germline ends. This CDR3 comprises 17 residues. In germline, CDR1 is LNHDA, CDR2 SQIVND (reference sequence).

The V call is TRBV3-1 (or the pseudogene TRBV3-2), the J call TRBJ1-1; no firm D call. Germline V gives CDR1 LGHDT, CDR2 YNNKEL (reference sequence). This CDR3 has 16 residues. With 0 bases removed from V and 3 bases from J, the gap between germline ends came to 14 bases. The CDR3: CASSQDIYASDTEAFF. The DNA of the CDR3 is TGTGCCAGCAGCCAAGACATCTATGCCTCGGACACTGAAGCTTTCTTT.

This rearrangement joins TRBV5-1 to TRBJ2-7; weak D call: TRBD1 (6 bases). Trimming cost V 0 bases and J 3 bases, with 16 bases left between them. The CDR3 has 16 residues. The germline CDR1 and CDR2 sequences are SGHRS and YFSETQ. This CDR3 is CASSLGGGTVNYEQYF. In DNA form, the CDR3 reads TGCGCCAGCAGCTTGGGAGGGGGTACAGTAAACTACGAGCAGTACTTC.

The chain couples TRBV5-1 to TRBJ2-7, with D possibly matching TRBD2 (6 bases). This CDR3 contains 14 residues. The ends were cut back, 4 bases at V and 7 bases at J, with 18 bases in the middle. From germline, CDR1 is SGHRS and CDR2 YFSETQ. In nucleotides, the CDR3 is TGCGCCAGCAGCCCGGGGGACGGCCTGAGAGAGCAGTACTTC. Protein product: CASSPGDGLREQYF.

V and J are TRBV7-9 and TRBJ1-2, with 7 bases matching TRBD1. The germline CDR1 and CDR2 sequences are SEHNR and FQNEAQ (reference sequence). The CDR3 extends over 15 amino acids. V lost 2 bases and J lost 7; bases outside the gene matches: 10. CDR3 in DNA: TGTGCCAGCAGCTTACAGGGCCAGGGGGTCGGTGGCTACACCTTC. Amino acids: CASSLQGQGVGGYTF.

The V and J genes are TRBV6-6 and TRBJ2-7; 7 bases map to TRBD1. The CDR3 contains 14 residues. J was trimmed by 4 bases and V by 6 bases; bases with no gene match: 9. Germline V gene data show CDR1 as MNHNY and CDR2 as SVGAGI (reference sequence). The CDR3 sequence is CASREQGNPYEQYF. The CDR3 DNA reads TGTGCCAGCAGGGAACAGGGGAATCCATACGAGCAGTACTTC.

This clone occurred once. DNA for the CDR3: TGTGCCAGCAGTCCCCGACAGGCCAGTAATGAAAAACTGTTTTTT. This translates into CASSPRQASNEKLFF. This chain uses TRBV27 with TRBJ1-4, with TRBD1 as a possible D gene (6 bases). Per the germline V gene, CDR1 is MNHEY and CDR2 is SMNVEV (reference sequence). Between the trimmed V and J ends, which lost 5 bases and 4 bases, there was a span of 14 bases. CDR3 length: 15 amino acids.

J is TRBJ2-7 and V is TRBV10-2; no clear D. With 3 bases removed from V and 2 bases from J, the gap between germline ends came to 8 bases. The CDR3 runs 13 residues. The germline CDR1 and CDR2 sequences are WSHSY and SAAADI. CDR3 nucleotides: TGCGCCAGCAGTGATACAGTCCCCTACGAGCAGTACTTC. Its translation: CASSDTVPYEQYF.

The chain has TRBV9 and TRBJ2-1; TRBD1 matches 8 bases. CDR1 is SGDLS and CDR2 is YYNGEE in the germline V gene. The CDR3 is made up of 13 amino acids. J was trimmed by 5 bases and V by 4 bases; bases with no gene match: 2. The CDR3 DNA follows: TGTGCCAGCAGCAAGGACAGGGACAATGAGCAGTTCTTC. This sequence encodes CASSKDRDNEQFF.

The V and J genes are TRBV5-1 and TRBJ2-3; 9 bases line up with TRBD2. This CDR3 is built from 16 residues. V was pared by 5 bases and J by 0 bases, with 7 bases of the junction left unmatched. CDR1 and CDR2 (germline): SGHRS, YFSETQ. CDR3 sequence: CASRRLLAGSTDTQYF. CDR3 DNA sequence: TGCGCCAGCAGAAGGTTGCTAGCGGGGAGCACAGATACGCAGTATTTT.

The V call is TRBV10-3, the J call TRBJ2-1, with 9 bases fitting TRBD2. CDR1 is ENHRY and CDR2 is SYGVKD in the germline V gene. V gave up 3 bases and J gave up 7 bases; unmatched junction bases: 7. This CDR3 spans 15 amino acids. The CDR3 region has the DNA TGTGCCATCAGTGAATTTAGCGGGAGCACGAATGAGCAGTTCTTC. As protein: CAISEFSGSTNEQFF.

The J gene is TRBJ1-4, the V gene TRBV9; 12 positions match TRBD1. V lost 3 bases and J lost 7; bases outside the gene matches: 4. This CDR3 spans 15 amino acids. Germline loops: CDR1 SGDLS, CDR2 YYNGEE. Here the CDR3 DNA reads TGTGCCAGCAGCGGAACGGGACAGGGGGCTGAAAAACTGTTTTTT. This sequence encodes CASSGTGQGAEKLFF.

The chain joins TRBV4-2 to TRBJ2-5, with TRBD1 as a possible D gene (5 bases). Looked up from germline, CDR1 is LGHNA and CDR2 is YNFKEQ. The CDR3 loop spans 14 amino acids. V was trimmed by 3 bases and J by 1 base, leaving 9 bases between them. The DNA for the CDR3 is TGTGCCAGCAGCCACCTAGACAGCCAAGAGACCCAGTACTTC. This codes for CASSHLDSQETQYF.